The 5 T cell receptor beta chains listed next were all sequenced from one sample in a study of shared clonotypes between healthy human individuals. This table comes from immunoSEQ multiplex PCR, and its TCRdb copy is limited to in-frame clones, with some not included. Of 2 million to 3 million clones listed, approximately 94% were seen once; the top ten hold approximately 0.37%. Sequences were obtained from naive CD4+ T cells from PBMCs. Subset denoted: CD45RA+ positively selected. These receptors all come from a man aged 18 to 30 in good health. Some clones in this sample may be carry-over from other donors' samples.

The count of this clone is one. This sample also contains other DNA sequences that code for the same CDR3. The CDR3: CSQGRETQYF. CDR3 DNA sequence: TGCAGCCAGGGCCGAGAGACCCAGTACTTC. The chain combines TRBV20-1 with TRBJ2-5, with a tentative D call TRBD1 (5 bases). Germline-derived CDR1 and CDR2 are DFQATT and SNEGSKA (reference sequence). The CDR3 loop spans 10 amino acids.

The CDR3 DNA reads as TGTGCCAGCAGTGAGGTCTCGGGGCGTGGAAACACCATATATTTT. Its translation is CASSEVSGRGNTIYF. The rearrangement joins TRBV6-1 to TRBJ1-3; weak D call: TRBD1 (5 bases). The CDR3 consists of 15 residues. Germline CDR1 and CDR2: MNHNS and SASEGT. Between the trimmed V and J ends, which lost 3 bases and 3 bases, there was a span of 12 bases.

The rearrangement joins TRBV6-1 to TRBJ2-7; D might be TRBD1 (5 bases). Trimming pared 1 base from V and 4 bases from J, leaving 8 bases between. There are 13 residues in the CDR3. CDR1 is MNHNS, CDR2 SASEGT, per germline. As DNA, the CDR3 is TGTGCCAGCAGTGAAGGCAGGGAATACGAGCAGTACTTC. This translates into CASSEGREYEQYF.

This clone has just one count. For the CDR3, the DNA is TGTGCCAGCTCACCTCAGGGCGCGGTAAAGGCTCAGCCCCAGCATTTT. Translated: CASSPQGAVKAQPQHF. The chain employs TRBV18 and TRBJ1-5, with D possibly being TRBD1 (5 bases). V lost 3 bases and J 6 bases, leaving 18 bases between the germline ends. The CDR3 runs 16 residues. Germline values: CDR1 KGHSH, CDR2 LQKENI.

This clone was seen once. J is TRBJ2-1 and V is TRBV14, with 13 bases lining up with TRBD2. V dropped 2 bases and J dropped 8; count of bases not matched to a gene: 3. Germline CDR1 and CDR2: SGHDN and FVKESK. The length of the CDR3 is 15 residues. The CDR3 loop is CASSQWTSGSDEQFF. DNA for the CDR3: TGTGCCAGCAGCCAATGGACTAGCGGGAGCGATGAGCAGTTCTTC.